This entry describes one T cell receptor (beta chain). What it binds is not known. Trimming stripped 2 bases from V and 9 bases from J, with 17 bases between. Germline V gene lookup returns CDR1 SGHTA and CDR2 FQGNSA. The CDR3 extends over 15 amino acids. This sample was included in a study of CD8 T cells in Susac syndrome. Broader study findings: Only a relatively small number of individuals were included in the TCR sequencing and HLA analysis.

Control patients had untreated stable or active relapsing-remitting multiple sclerosis by revised McDonald criteria. The TEMRA cells underwent FACS enrichment, while the CD8+ and CD4+ T cells underwent negative isolation. RNA was extracted with the RNeasy kit, and a quantity of 0.5 to 1 ug was reverse transcribed using random hexamers. The immunoSEQ assay covered 54 Vbeta and 13 Jbeta segments for CDR3. TCRdb reprocessed the immunoSEQ multiplex PCR reads via MiXCR and lists one record per CDR3 protein. The sample has roughly 330,000 distinct CDR3 sequences, 90% to 95% seen once. The specimen was CD4+ T cells from PBMCs. The chain employs TRBV7-2 and TRBJ2-1; D is perhaps TRBD2 (6 bases). The sequence was collected from a human donor with multiple sclerosis. The CDR3 loop reads CASSLLPGEVGEQFF. For the CDR3, the DNA is TGTGCCAGCAGCTTACTGCCGGGAGAGGTCGGTGAGCAGTTCTTC.